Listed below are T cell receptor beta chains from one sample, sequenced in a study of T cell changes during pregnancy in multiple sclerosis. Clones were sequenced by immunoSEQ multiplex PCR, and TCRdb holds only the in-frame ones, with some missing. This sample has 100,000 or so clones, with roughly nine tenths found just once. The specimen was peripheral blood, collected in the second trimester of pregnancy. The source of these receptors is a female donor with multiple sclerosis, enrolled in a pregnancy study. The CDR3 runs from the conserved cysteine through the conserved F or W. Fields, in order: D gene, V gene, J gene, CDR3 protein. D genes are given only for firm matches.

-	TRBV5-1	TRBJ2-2	CASSSYTGELFF
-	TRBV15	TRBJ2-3	CATSSTGTSRTDTQYF
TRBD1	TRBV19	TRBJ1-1	CASSIGQGRTLEAFF
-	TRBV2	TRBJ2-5	CASSVGGPQETQYF
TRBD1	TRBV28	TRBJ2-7	CASSPGTANYEQYF
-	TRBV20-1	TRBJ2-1	CSARDQLAKFF
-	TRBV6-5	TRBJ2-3	CASSYLASTDTQYF
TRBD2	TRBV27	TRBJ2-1	CASSLSTPSSGRHFNEQFF
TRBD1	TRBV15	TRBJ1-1	CATLITAGGTEAFF
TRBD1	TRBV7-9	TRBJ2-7	CASSPTGTNYEQYF
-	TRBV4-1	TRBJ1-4	CASSRAGLTNEKLFF
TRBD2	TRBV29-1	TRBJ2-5	CSVLPWTSGGKGETQYF
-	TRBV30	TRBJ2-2	CAWSIERTGELFF
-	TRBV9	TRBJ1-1	CASSAGSLGKAEAFF
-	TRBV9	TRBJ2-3	CASSPPGGFGTDTQYF
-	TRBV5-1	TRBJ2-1	CASSWIGGYQNEQFF
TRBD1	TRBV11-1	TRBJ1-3	CASSRRQGFSGNTIYF
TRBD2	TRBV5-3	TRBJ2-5	CARSLTSGRAKRTQYF
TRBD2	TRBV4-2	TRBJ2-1	CASSPSTSGGSYNEQFF
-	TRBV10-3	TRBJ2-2	CAIRAAANTGELFF
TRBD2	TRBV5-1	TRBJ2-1	CASSYGLAGGSYNEQFF
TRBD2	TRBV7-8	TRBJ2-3	CASSSSGLATDTQYF
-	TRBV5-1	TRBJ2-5	CASSSGGLQETQYF
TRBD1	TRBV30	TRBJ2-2	CAWVDRGRGGELFF
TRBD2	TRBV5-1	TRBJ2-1	CASSSGVSYNEQFF
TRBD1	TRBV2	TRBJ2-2	CASSQDRGPGNTGELFF
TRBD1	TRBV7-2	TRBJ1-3	CASSPHRGSGNTIYF
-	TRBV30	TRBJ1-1	CACQTGNTEAFF
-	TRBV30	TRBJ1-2	CAWSVSGQGLGYTF
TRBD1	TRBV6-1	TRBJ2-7	CASSEDRGIDEQYF
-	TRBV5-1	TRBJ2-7	CASSSQGTHEQYF
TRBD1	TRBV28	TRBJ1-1	CASSPWTGEGTEAFF
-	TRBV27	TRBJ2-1	CASRKGRSSYNEQFF
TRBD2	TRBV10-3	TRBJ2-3	CAISVASGSDTQYF
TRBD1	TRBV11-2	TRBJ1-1	CASSLVTGLTEAFF
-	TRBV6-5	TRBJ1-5	CASRQGINQPQHF
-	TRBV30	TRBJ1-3	CAWSVAEPGNTIYF
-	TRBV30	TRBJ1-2	CAWSLGGYGYTF
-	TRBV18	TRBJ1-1	CASSKQGNTEAFF
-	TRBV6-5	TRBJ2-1	CASIPAAGENEQFF
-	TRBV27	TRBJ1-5	CASSTSNQPQHF
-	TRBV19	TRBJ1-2	CASSNRNYGYTF
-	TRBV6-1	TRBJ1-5	CASTRGEDQPQHF